This TCR beta chain derives from a study of CDR3 diversity in severe acne. Germline lookup yields CDR1 SEHNR and CDR2 FQNEAQ (reference sequence). The ends were cut back, 1 base at V and 0 bases at J, with 10 bases in the middle. This CDR3 has 17 amino acids. TCRdb re-called the PCR reads with MiXCR, one entry per CDR3 protein. Counted here are 79,000 or so distinct CDR3 sequences, under 55% occurring once; the ten biggest clones make up approximately 10%. Source material: blood. The source of this sequence is a male donor with severe acne vulgaris. The gene calls are TRBV7-9 and TRBJ2-6; D uncertain. CDR3 sequence reads: CASSLGFPSSGANVLTF. The CDR3, as DNA: TGTGCCAGCAGCTTAGGGTTTCCATCCTCTGGGGCCAACGTCCTGACTTTC.